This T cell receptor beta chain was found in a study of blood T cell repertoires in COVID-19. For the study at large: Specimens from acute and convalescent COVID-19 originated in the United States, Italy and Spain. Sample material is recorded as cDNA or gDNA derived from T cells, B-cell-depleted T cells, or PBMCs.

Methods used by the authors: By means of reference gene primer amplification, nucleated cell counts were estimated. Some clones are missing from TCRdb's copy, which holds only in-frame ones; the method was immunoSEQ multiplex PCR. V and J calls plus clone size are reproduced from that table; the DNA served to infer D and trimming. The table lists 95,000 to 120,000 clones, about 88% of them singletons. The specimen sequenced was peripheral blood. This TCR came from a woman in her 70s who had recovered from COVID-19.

In DNA form, the CDR3 reads TGTGCCAGCTCGCAAAACAGTATTATGAACACTGAAGCTTTCTTT. Protein: CASSQNSIMNTEAFF. The chain has TRBV18 and TRBJ1-1, with D unclear. Deletions cut 6 bases from V and 0 bases from J, with 14 bases between. Germline CDR1 is KGHSH and CDR2 is LQKENI. CDR3 length: 15 amino acids.